This T cell receptor beta chain was documented in a study of human CD8 memory T cell subsets. The CDR3 runs to 13 residues. The germline gives CDR1 ENHRY, CDR2 SYGVKD. Researchers made TCR beta libraries via UMI-labeled 5' RACE. TCRdb reanalyzed the 5' RACE reads, giving one entry per CDR3 protein sequence and no DNA. This table lists about 11,000 distinct CDR3 sequences. This TCR came from a human donor in good health. The chain recombines TRBV10-3 with TRBJ2-6. Sequencing input: CD8+ stem-like memory T cells (TSCM and TCM) sorted from PBMCs. Subset in this sample: stem-like memory CD8 T cells (TSTEM), CCR7+ PD-1- TIGIT-. The CDR3 loop is CAISSSGANVLTF.